This T cell receptor beta chain was found in a study of CD8 T cells in ankylosing spondylitis. Findings and caveats of the study: Peripheral blood held disease-linked clones only at relatively low frequency, and these were CD8+.

In its sample, this clonotype was seen many times. What it binds is unknown. For TCR beta, libraries came from quantitative 5'-RACE with molecular barcodes. TCRdb re-derived calls from the 5' RACE reads in MiXCR, one entry per CDR3 protein. This table holds about 140,000 distinct CDR3 sequences, 7.5% to 9.5% found once. The CDR3 is 20 residues long. Sequences were obtained from synovial fluid, either unsorted or a sorted T cell fraction (not recorded which). The V and J genes are TRBV21-1 and TRBJ1-2. TRBV21-1 corresponds to a pseudogene. The TCR comes from a male donor with ankylosing spondylitis. The CDR3 sequence is CASSRGFGGETRDPNYGYTF. CDR3 coding DNA: TGTGCCAGCAGCAGGGGTTTCGGGGGGGAAACGAGAGATCCTAACTATGGCTACACCTTC.